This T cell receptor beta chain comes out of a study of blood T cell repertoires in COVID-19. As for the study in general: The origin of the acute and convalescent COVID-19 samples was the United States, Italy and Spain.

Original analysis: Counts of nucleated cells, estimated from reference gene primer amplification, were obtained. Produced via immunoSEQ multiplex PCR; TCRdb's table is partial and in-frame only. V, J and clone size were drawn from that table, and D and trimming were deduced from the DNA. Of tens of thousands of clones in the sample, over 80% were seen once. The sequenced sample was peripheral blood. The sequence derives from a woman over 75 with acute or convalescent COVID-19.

CDR3 amino acids: CASSQAGGRGGYTF. CDR3 nucleotide sequence: TGTGCCAGCAGCCAAGCGGGAGGTAGGGGTGGCTACACCTTC. This chain joins TRBV11-2 and TRBJ1-2, with a possible D match to TRBD1 (5 bases). V lost 5 bases to trimming and J lost 7 bases, with 17 bases between them. The CDR3 is 14 amino acids. Germline-derived CDR1 and CDR2 are SGHAT and FQNNGV.